This T cell receptor (beta chain) was recovered during a study of blood T cell repertoires in COVID-19. In the authors' workflow: From reference gene primer amplification, estimates of nucleated cell counts were derived. The assay was immunoSEQ multiplex PCR, and TCRdb's table has in-frame clones only and misses some. The DNA was the basis for D and trimming; V, J and clone size are from that table. The data contain 410,000 or so clones, 86% of them singletons. The germline V gene encodes CDR1 LGHDT and CDR2 YNNKEL (reference sequence). The CDR3 is 17 amino acids. V lost 0 bases, J lost 3 bases, and 15 bases lay in between. This clone was counted a single time.

Specimen: peripheral blood. This TCR was sampled from a woman in her 30s with active or convalescent COVID-19. The chain carries TRBV3-1 (or the pseudogene TRBV3-2) and TRBJ2-1, with unresolved D. This CDR3 is CASSQEIPTASYNEQFF. In DNA, the CDR3 is TGTGCCAGCAGCCAAGAAATCCCTACAGCCAGCTACAATGAGCAGTTCTTC.